The 32 T cell receptor beta chains below were found in one sample sequenced in a study of control samples from healthy donors and cancer patients (dated by TCRdb to between 2020 and 2021). The protocol used for the library was the immunoSEQ multiplex PCR assay. Drawn from immuneACCESS, this table holds only the in-frame rearrangements with V and J called that TCRdb kept. Clones are partly lost; checked studies trace under half to an unresolved V gene and leave the rest unexplained. The sample table contains around 150,000 clones; only one count was recorded for around 96% of them. 0.85% to 1.3% of the sample goes to the ten largest clones. Sequenced material: blood. These TCRs come from a woman aged 30 to 39 in good health.

V is TRBV29-1 and J is TRBJ2-7; D is perhaps TRBD1 or TRBD2 (5 bases each). With 6 bases removed from V and 10 bases from J, the gap between germline ends came to 16 bases. The CDR3 contains 11 residues. CDR1 and CDR2 from the germline V gene are SQVTM and ANQGSEA. DNA for the CDR3: TGCAGCGTAAATCGATGGGACGGACAGTACTTC. Its protein product is CSVNRWDGQYF.

This sequence joins TRBV1 and TRBJ2-2; no DNA check was done on the table's D call, TRBD1. TRBV1 is a pseudogene segment. CDR3 length: 16 amino acids. CDR3 sequence: CTSSQNRGVETGELFF. CDR3 coding DNA: TGCACCAGCAGCCAGAACAGGGGCGTAGAAACCGGGGAGCTGTTTTTT.

This clone was seen just once. This chain joins TRBV4-2 and TRBJ1-3, with unresolved D. Trimming left V 1 base short and J 0 bases short, with 13 bases between. The CDR3 sequence is 17 residues long. From germline, CDR1 is LGHNA and CDR2 YNFKEQ. The CDR3, as DNA: TGTGCCAGCAGCCAAGCCCCGACAAGGAACTCTGGAAACACCATATATTTT. Translated: CASSQAPTRNSGNTIYF.

V is TRBV5-1 and J is TRBJ1-1; 8 bases match TRBD1. CDR3 length: 18 residues. The trim removed 3 bases at V and 0 bases at J, leaving 13 bases unmatched. In germline, CDR1 is SGHRS, CDR2 YFSETQ. The CDR3: CASSSTRTGRVMNTEAFF. The CDR3 DNA follows: TGCGCCAGCAGCTCCACCCGGACAGGGAGGGTCATGAACACTGAAGCTTTCTTT.

The chain couples TRBV6-1 to TRBJ1-2; D is undetermined. The CDR3 runs 15 residues. With 3 bases removed from V and 0 bases from J, the gap between germline ends came to 11 bases. The V gene's germline CDR1 is MNHNS and CDR2 SASEGT. The CDR3: CASSEHLPTNYGYTF. The DNA of the CDR3 is TGTGCCAGCAGTGAGCATTTGCCAACTAACTATGGCTACACCTTC.

V is TRBV19 and J is TRBJ1-4, with D possibly being TRBD1 (6 bases). The CDR3 runs to 17 residues. V was clipped by 3 bases and J by 0 bases, with 14 bases between them. CDR1 and CDR2 from the germline V gene are LNHDA and SQIVND (reference sequence). CDR3 in amino acids: CASSMEGDLSTNEKLFF. The CDR3 DNA reads as TGTGCCAGTAGTATGGAGGGGGACTTATCAACTAATGAAAAACTGTTTTTT.

The chain links TRBV27 to TRBJ1-4, with D tentatively TRBD1 (5 bases). Germline CDR1 and CDR2: MNHEY and SMNVEV (reference sequence). Trimming removed 5 bases from V and 4 bases from J, with 17 bases in between. This CDR3 spans 16 amino acids. CDR3 amino acids: CASSTDGGYGNEKLFF. The CDR3 DNA is TGTGCCAGCAGTACGGATGGGGGGTACGGTAATGAAAAACTGTTTTTT. Full variable domain (remainder filled in from reference TRBV27 and TRBJ1-4): EAQVTQNPRYLITVTGKKLTVTCSQNMNHEYMSWYRQDPGLGLRQIYYSMNVEVTDKGDVPEGYKVSRKEKRNFPLILESPSPNQTSLYFCASSTDGGYGNEKLFFGSGTQLSVL.

The V call is TRBV2, the J call TRBJ2-5; 14 bases match TRBD2. The CDR3 has 18 amino acids. The junction had 8 bases not matched to a gene; V was cut back by 5 bases and J by 0 bases. Germline assignment: CDR1 SNHLY and CDR2 FYNNEI. CDR3 DNA: TGTGCCAGCAGTCCGGGACTAGCGGGGGATCCGTACCAAGAGACCCAGTACTTC. Translating it yields CASSPGLAGDPYQETQYF.

The chain recombines TRBV9 with TRBJ1-4; no definite D call. This CDR3 has 16 amino acids. The ends were cut back, 0 bases at V and 0 bases at J, with 9 bases in the middle. CDR1 is SGDLS and CDR2 is YYNGEE in the germline V gene. The CDR3 spells CASSVGVGATNEKLFF. The CDR3 DNA reads as TGTGCCAGCAGCGTAGGAGTTGGGGCAACTAATGAAAAACTGTTTTTT.

V is TRBV4-1 and J is TRBJ2-5, with 14 bases lining up with TRBD2. The CDR3 has 17 amino acids. V trimming: 1 base; J trimming: 7 bases; junction bases outside the gene matches: 8. Germline V CDR1 and CDR2: MGHRA, YSYEKL. CDR3 protein: CASSQANLGLAGGTQYF. CDR3 DNA sequence: TGCGCCAGCAGCCAAGCTAACCTCGGACTAGCGGGGGGGACCCAGTACTTC.

The chain carries TRBV6-2 or TRBV6-3 and TRBJ2-7, with D maybe TRBD1 (6 bases). The V gene lost 6 bases and the J gene lost 3 bases, with 21 bases spanning the gap. The CDR3 covers 16 residues. Per germline, CDR1 MNHEY and CDR2 SVGEGT. Written as DNA, the CDR3 is TGTGCCAGCAGCCCGTCCGGGACATATGTTGACTACGAGCAGTACTTC. Amino acids: CASSPSGTYVDYEQYF.

This sequence joins TRBV3-1 (or the pseudogene TRBV3-2) and TRBJ1-3, with 7 nucleotides matching TRBD1. Germline values: CDR1 LGHDT, CDR2 YNNKEL (reference sequence). This CDR3 comprises 14 residues. V lost 5 bases and J lost 4; bases outside the gene matches: 5. The CDR3 is CASSRGTEGNTIYF. CDR3 coding DNA: TGTGCCAGCAGCAGGGGGACAGAAGGAAACACCATATATTTT.

The chain joins TRBV6-5 to TRBJ2-1; D remains ambiguous. CDR1 is MNHEY, CDR2 SVGAGI, per germline. The CDR3 sequence is 12 residues long. Deletions cut 6 bases from V and 9 bases from J, with 12 bases between. The CDR3 sequence: CASSDPPIEQFF. For the CDR3, the DNA is TGTGCCAGCAGCGACCCCCCAATTGAGCAGTTCTTC.

J is TRBJ2-3 and V is TRBV29-1; TRBD2 aligns across 9 bases. CDR3 size: 15 residues. CDR1 is SQVTM and CDR2 is ANQGSEA in the germline V gene. V shed 3 bases and J 3 bases; nucleotides not matched to a gene: 7. The DNA for the CDR3 is TGCAGCGTTGACCTTCGCGGACTAGCGACAGATACGCAGTATTTT. Protein product: CSVDLRGLATDTQYF.

In this sample, this clone turned up once. This chain joins TRBV4-1 and TRBJ1-4; D unresolved. Per germline, CDR1 MGHRA and CDR2 YSYEKL. V lost 2 bases, J lost 8 bases, and 6 bases lay in between. This CDR3 region has 12 residues. The CDR3 spells CASSQSREKLFF. The CDR3 nucleotides read TGCGCCAGCAGCCAATCCCGCGAAAAACTGTTTTTT.

The gene calls are TRBV9 and TRBJ1-4; TRBD1 is a possible D gene (6 bases). Germline V lookup: CDR1 SGDLS, CDR2 YYNGEE. The V end lost 1 base, the J end lost 5 bases, and 12 bases lay between the germline ends. The CDR3 is made up of 15 amino acids. CDR3 sequence: CASSVYTGYNEKLFF. The CDR3 DNA is TGTGCCAGCAGCGTATATACAGGGTACAATGAAAAACTGTTTTTT.

The gene calls are TRBV5-1 and TRBJ1-1; D gene unclear. V lost 2 bases to trimming and J lost 1 base, with 6 bases between them. This CDR3 has 13 amino acids. Germline lookup yields CDR1 SGHRS and CDR2 YFSETQ. The CDR3 sequence: CASSFRENTEAFF. CDR3 coding DNA: TGCGCCAGCAGCTTTCGTGAGAACACTGAAGCTTTCTTT.

V usage is TRBV6-1 and J usage is TRBJ2-1, with a possible D match to TRBD2 (6 bases). This CDR3 is built from 18 residues. Germline CDR1 is MNHNS and CDR2 is SASEGT. Trimming removed 1 base from V and 4 bases from J, with 20 bases in between. The CDR3 nucleotides are TGTGCCAGCAGTGAAGGGCGGCTAGCGATTGGAGGTTACAATGAGCAGTTCTTC. The encoded protein is CASSEGRLAIGGYNEQFF.

The J gene is TRBJ1-2, the V gene TRBV4-1; D gene uncertain. The germline CDR1 and CDR2 sequences are MGHRA and YSYEKL. The V and J ends lost 0 bases and 3 bases respectively, with 11 bases between them. This CDR3 region has 15 residues. CDR3 sequence: CASSQDYFQDYGYTF. In nucleotides, the CDR3 is TGCGCCAGCAGCCAAGATTATTTTCAGGACTATGGCTACACCTTC.

The rearrangement uses TRBV2 and TRBJ2-1; D not certain. The germline V gene has CDR1 SNHLY and CDR2 FYNNEI. V lost 7 bases and J lost 1, with 14 bases in between. The CDR3 loop spans 15 amino acids. This CDR3 reads CASKGDRNSYNEQFF. For the CDR3, the DNA is TGTGCCAGCAAAGGTGACCGGAATTCCTACAATGAGCAGTTCTTC.

CDR3 coding DNA: TGCGCCAGCAGCTTGGTAGGGAACCCCAATCAGCCCCAGCATTTT. Protein product: CASSLVGNPNQPQHF. The V call is TRBV5-1, the J call TRBJ1-5; no reliable D call. The CDR3 loop spans 15 amino acids. Per germline, CDR1 SGHRS and CDR2 YFSETQ. The germline V and J ends were trimmed by 0 bases and 3 bases, with 10 bases remaining between them. The whole variable domain, remainder taken from reference TRBV5-1 and TRBJ1-5, is KAGVTQTPRYLIKTRGQQVTLSCSPISGHRSVSWYQQTPGQGLQFLFEYFSETQRNKGNFPGRFSGRQFSNSRSEMNVSTLELGDSALYLCASSLVGNPNQPQHFGDGTRLSIL.

This clone has just one count. In DNA, the CDR3 is TGTGCCAGCAGCCACGCTAGGCGGGGAGCGAACACCGGGGAGCTGTTTTTT. Amino acid sequence: CASSHARRGANTGELFF. V gene TRBV3-1 (or the pseudogene TRBV3-2) combines with J gene TRBJ2-2; perhaps TRBD2 as D (6 bases). There are 17 residues in the CDR3. The ends were cut back, 3 bases at V and 0 bases at J, with 14 bases in the middle. The germline CDR1 and CDR2 sequences are LGHDT and YNNKEL (reference sequence).

This sequence joins TRBV27 and TRBJ2-7; possible D gene TRBD2, 6 bases. This CDR3 contains 16 residues. The germline CDR1 and CDR2 sequences are MNHEY and SMNVEV (reference sequence). V lost 8 bases and J lost 7, with 27 bases in between. CDR3 in amino acids: CASRVEIGRTSGEQYF. The CDR3 DNA sequence: TGTGCCAGCCGCGTGGAGATCGGGAGAACGTCGGGTGAGCAGTACTTC.

This chain links TRBV18 with TRBJ1-1; D call uncertain. Germline values: CDR1 KGHSH, CDR2 LQKENI. CDR3 length: 16 amino acids. V was clipped by 4 bases and J by 0 bases, with 15 bases between them. CDR3 bases: TGTGCCAGCTCACGTAGTCGGCCGGGGATGAACACTGAAGCTTTCTTT. It yields the protein CASSRSRPGMNTEAFF.

The chain carries TRBV5-1 and TRBJ2-7; no reliable D call. Trimming removed 2 bases at V and 7 bases at J, with 19 bases between. The CDR3 spans 15 residues. CDR1 and CDR2 (germline): SGHRS, YFSETQ. CDR3 sequence: CASSFSGRAEREQYF. The CDR3 DNA follows: TGCGCCAGCAGCTTCAGTGGACGGGCGGAGAGGGAGCAGTACTTC.

This clone came up once. The chain employs TRBV5-1 and TRBJ2-1, with D maybe TRBD1 (6 bases). Between the trimmed V and J ends, which lost 1 base and 6 bases, there was a span of 14 bases. Germline V CDR1 and CDR2: SGHRS, YFSETQ. CDR3 size: 15 residues. The CDR3 is CASSLRAGAVNEQFF. The CDR3 DNA follows: TGCGCCAGCAGCTTGCGGGCAGGGGCAGTCAATGAGCAGTTCTTC. Looking up the rest from reference TRBV5-1 and TRBJ2-1 gives the full variable domain: KAGVTQTPRYLIKTRGQQVTLSCSPISGHRSVSWYQQTPGQGLQFLFEYFSETQRNKGNFPGRFSGRQFSNSRSEMNVSTLELGDSALYLCASSLRAGAVNEQFFGPGTRLTVL.

Of note for this clone: Other DNA sequences of this sample code for an identical CDR3. V gene TRBV6-5 combines with J gene TRBJ1-2; D remains ambiguous. CDR3 size: 13 residues. Germline V gene lookup returns CDR1 MNHEY and CDR2 SVGAGI. V gave up 0 bases and J gave up 2 bases, with 4 bases separating them. CDR3 region: CASSYSENYGYTF. DNA of the CDR3: TGTGCCAGCAGTTACTCGGAGAACTATGGCTACACCTTC.

The chain carries TRBV15 and TRBJ2-5; a possible D gene is TRBD2 (6 bases). The germline V gene has CDR1 LNHNV and CDR2 YYDKDF (reference sequence). V dropped 8 bases and J dropped 1 base, with 14 bases sitting between them. The CDR3 spans 14 residues. This CDR3 is CATSRRAAQETQYF. DNA for the CDR3: TGTGCCACCTCTAGGAGGGCAGCCCAAGAGACCCAGTACTTC.

The chain recombines TRBV28 with TRBJ1-4; possible D gene TRBD1, 5 bases. CDR3 length: 14 residues. V was clipped by 5 bases and J by 6 bases, with 13 bases between them. Germline CDR1 is MDHEN and CDR2 is SYDVKM. The CDR3 region has the DNA TGTGCCAGCAGTCGGTACGGGGGGGATGAAAAACTGTTTTTT. As protein: CASSRYGGDEKLFF. The whole variable domain, remainder taken from reference TRBV28 and TRBJ1-4, is DVKVTQSSRYLVKRTGEKVFLECVQDMDHENMFWYRQDPGLGLRLIYFSYDVKMKEKGDIPEGYSVSREKKERFSLILESASTNQTSMYLCASSRYGGDEKLFFGSGTQLSVL.

The V and J genes are TRBV5-4 and TRBJ2-3, with 7 bases lining up with TRBD2. The CDR3 loop spans 17 amino acids. Germline loops: CDR1 SGHNT, CDR2 YYREEE (reference sequence). V shed 1 base and J 2 bases; nucleotides not matched to a gene: 10. The CDR3 bases are TGTGCCAGCAGCTTGAGTCTTAGCGGGTCCTCCACAGATACGCAGTATTTT. This sequence encodes CASSLSLSGSSTDTQYF.

This rearrangement joins TRBV24-1 to TRBJ1-2, with 7 bases fitting TRBD1. The V segment lost 5 bases and the J segment 1 base; nucleotides outside the gene matches: 6. The germline V gene has CDR1 KGHDR and CDR2 SFDVKD. CDR3 length: 15 residues. The CDR3 region is CATSGATGDNYGYTF. CDR3 sequence (DNA): TGTGCCACCAGTGGTGCTACAGGGGATAACTATGGCTACACCTTC.

J is TRBJ2-1 and V is TRBV5-4; 8 bases line up with TRBD1. Germline assignment: CDR1 SGHNT and CDR2 YYREEE (reference sequence). J was trimmed by 4 bases and V by 3 bases; bases with no gene match: 6. CDR3 size: 15 residues. The CDR3 here is CASSSPGTGYNEQFF. In DNA form, the CDR3 reads TGTGCCAGCAGCTCCCCCGGGACAGGTTACAATGAGCAGTTCTTC.